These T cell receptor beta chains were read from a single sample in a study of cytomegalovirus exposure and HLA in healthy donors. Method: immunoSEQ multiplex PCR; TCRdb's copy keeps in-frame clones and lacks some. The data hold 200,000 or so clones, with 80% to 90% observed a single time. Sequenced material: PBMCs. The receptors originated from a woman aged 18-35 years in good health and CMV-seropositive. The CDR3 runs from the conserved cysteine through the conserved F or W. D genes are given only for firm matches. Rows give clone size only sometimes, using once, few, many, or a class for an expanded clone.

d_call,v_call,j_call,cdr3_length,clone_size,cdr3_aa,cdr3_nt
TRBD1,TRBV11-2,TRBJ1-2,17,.,CASSSIPQGKEPYGYTF,TGTGCCAGCAGCTCAATCCCACAGGGGAAAGAGCCATATGGCTACACCTTC
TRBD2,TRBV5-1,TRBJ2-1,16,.,CASSSLRLAGVHEQFF,TGCGCCAGCAGCTCCTTAAGACTAGCGGGAGTCCATGAGCAGTTCTTC
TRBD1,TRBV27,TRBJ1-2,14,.,CASSPDRGLHGYTF,TGTGCCAGCAGTCCGGACAGGGGGCTGCATGGCTACACCTTC
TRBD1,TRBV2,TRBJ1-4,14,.,CASRGTGDNEKLFF,TGTGCCAGCAGGGGGACAGGGGATAATGAAAAACTGTTTTTT
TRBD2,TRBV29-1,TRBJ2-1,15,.,CSVETSGRHYNEQFF,TGCAGCGTTGAAACTAGCGGGAGACACTACAATGAGCAGTTCTTC
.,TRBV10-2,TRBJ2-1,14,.,CASSEDGAFNEQFF,TGCGCCAGCAGTGAGGATGGGGCTTTCAATGAGCAGTTCTTC
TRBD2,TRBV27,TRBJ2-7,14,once,CASSFGGRPYEQYF,TGTGCCAGCAGTTTCGGCGGGAGGCCCTACGAGCAGTACTTC
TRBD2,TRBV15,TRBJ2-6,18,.,CATHPLAGGPSGANVLTF,TGTGCCACCCACCCTCTAGCGGGAGGGCCTTCTGGGGCCAACGTCCTGACTTTC
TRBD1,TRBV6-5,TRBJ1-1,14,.,CAANTDRGNTEAFF,TGTGCCGCGAACACGGACAGGGGTAACACTGAAGCTTTCTTT
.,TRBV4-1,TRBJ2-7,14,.,CASSQGRGKDEQYF,TGCGCCAGCAGCCAGGGGCGGGGCAAGGACGAGCAGTACTTC
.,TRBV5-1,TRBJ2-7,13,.,CASRLGADTFQYF,TGCGCCAGCCGCCTTGGGGCAGATACCTTCCAGTACTTC
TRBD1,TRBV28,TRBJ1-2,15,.,CASSPRDRVNYGYTF,TGTGCCAGCAGTCCCCGGGACAGGGTTAACTATGGCTACACCTTC
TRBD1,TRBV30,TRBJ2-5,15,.,CAWSVQGQGQETQYF,TGTGCCTGGAGTGTACAAGGACAGGGCCAAGAGACCCAGTACTTC
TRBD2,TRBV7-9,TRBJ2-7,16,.,CASSLARERDSLEQYF,TGTGCCAGCAGCTTAGCGAGGGAGCGGGACTCCTTGGAGCAGTACTTC
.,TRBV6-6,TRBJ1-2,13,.,CASSYSVRVGYTF,TGTGCCAGCAGTTACTCTGTCAGGGTCGGCTACACCTTC
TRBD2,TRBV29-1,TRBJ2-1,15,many,CSVRVTSGRAGEQFF,TGCAGCGTACGGGTAACTAGCGGGAGGGCGGGTGAGCAGTTCTTC
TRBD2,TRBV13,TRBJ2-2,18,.,CASSTSGGTSGRTGELFF,TGTGCCAGCAGCACCTCAGGCGGGACTAGCGGGAGAACCGGGGAGCTGTTTTTT
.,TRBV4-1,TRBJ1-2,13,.,CASSQDYRNGYTF,TGCGCCAGCAGCCAAGATTACAGGAATGGCTACACCTTC
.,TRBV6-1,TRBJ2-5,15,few,CASSDQQGVGETQYF,TGTGCCAGCAGTGACCAACAGGGCGTGGGAGAGACCCAGTACTTC
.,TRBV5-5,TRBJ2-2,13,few,CASSLLIPGELFF,TGTGCCAGCAGCTTACTGATTCCCGGGGAGCTGTTTTTT
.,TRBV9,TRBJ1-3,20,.,CASSVSQVANPTVPGNTIYF,TGTGCCAGCAGCGTATCCCAGGTGGCGAACCCTACCGTTCCTGGAAACACCATATATTTT
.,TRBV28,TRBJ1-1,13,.,CASNGPPNTEAFF,TGTGCCAGCAACGGTCCTCCAAACACTGAAGCTTTCTTT
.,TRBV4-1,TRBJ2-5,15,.,CASSQYRDGQETQYF,TGCGCCAGCAGCCAGTACAGGGACGGCCAAGAGACCCAGTACTTC
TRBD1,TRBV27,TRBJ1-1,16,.,CASSTPTGRMNTEAFF,TGTGCCAGCAGTACCCCGACAGGGCGGATGAACACTGAAGCTTTCTTT
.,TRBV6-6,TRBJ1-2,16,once,CASSNDGRGSGYGYTF,TGTGCCAGCAGCAACGATGGGAGGGGCTCTGGCTATGGCTACACCTTC
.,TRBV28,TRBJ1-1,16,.,CASSLGRSDGTPEAFF,TGTGCCAGCAGTTTAGGGAGAAGCGACGGTACCCCTGAAGCTTTCTTT
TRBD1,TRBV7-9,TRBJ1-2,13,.,CASSLDRVSGYTF,TGTGCCAGCAGCTTGGACAGGGTGAGCGGCTACACCTTC
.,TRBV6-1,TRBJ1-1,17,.,CASSEVGQGMFNTEAFF,TGTGCCAGCAGTGAAGTAGGGCAGGGGATGTTTAACACTGAAGCTTTCTTT
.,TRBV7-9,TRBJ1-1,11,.,CASSSRQEAFF,TGTGCCAGCAGCTCTAGACAGGAAGCTTTCTTT
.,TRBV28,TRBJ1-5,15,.,CASRNAGQGVEPQHF,TGTGCCAGCAGAAACGCGGGGCAGGGCGTTGAGCCCCAGCATTTT
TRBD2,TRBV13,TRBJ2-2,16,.,CASSLRGLAGTGELFF,TGTGCCAGCAGCTTACGGGGACTAGCGGGAACCGGGGAGCTGTTTTTT
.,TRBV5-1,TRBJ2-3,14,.,CASRHRGYTDTQYF,TGCGCGAGTCGGCATAGGGGGTATACAGATACGCAGTATTTT
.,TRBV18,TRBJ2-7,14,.,CASSPPGVTYEQYF,TGTGCCAGCTCACCGCCAGGGGTCACCTACGAGCAGTACTTC
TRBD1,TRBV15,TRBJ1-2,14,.,CATSRGGQATGYTF,TGTGCCACCAGCAGAGGGGGACAGGCCACGGGCTACACCTTC
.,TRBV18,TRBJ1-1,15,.,CASSPRNGQNTEAFF,TGTGCCAGCTCACCACGGAATGGACAGAACACTGAAGCTTTCTTT
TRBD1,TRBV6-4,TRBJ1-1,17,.,CASSDPPGQPTNTEAFF,TGTGCCAGCAGTGACCCACCGGGACAGCCTACGAACACTGAAGCTTTCTTT
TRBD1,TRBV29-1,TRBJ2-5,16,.,CSVEEEKWGQGSTQYF,TGCAGCGTTGAAGAAGAGAAATGGGGACAGGGGTCGACCCAGTACTTC
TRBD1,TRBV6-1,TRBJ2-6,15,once,CASSNRGSGANVLTF,TGTGCCAGCAGTAACAGGGGGTCTGGGGCCAACGTCCTGACTTTC
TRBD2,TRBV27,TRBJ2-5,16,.,CASSLDSAGGAETQYF,TGTGCCAGCAGCCTTGACTCGGCGGGAGGGGCGGAGACCCAGTACTTC
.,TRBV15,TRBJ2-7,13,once,CATSRVRSYEQYF,TGTGCCACCAGCAGAGTTCGCTCCTACGAGCAGTACTTC
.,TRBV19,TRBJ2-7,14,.,CASSIATGSYEQYF,TGTGCCAGTAGTATAGCTACAGGGAGCTACGAGCAGTACTTC
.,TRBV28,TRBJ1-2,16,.,CASSLLRSSATYGYTF,TGTGCCAGCAGTTTATTGAGGTCTTCGGCTACCTATGGCTACACCTTC
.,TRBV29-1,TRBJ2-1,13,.,CSVYPILNNEQFF,TGCAGCGTTTACCCCATACTAAACAATGAGCAGTTCTTC
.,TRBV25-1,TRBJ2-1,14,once,CASSEGRTYNEQFF,TGTGCCAGCAGTGAAGGGAGAACTTACAATGAGCAGTTCTTC
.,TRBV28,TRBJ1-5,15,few,CASRASGGMYQPQHF,TGTGCCAGCAGGGCCTCCGGGGGGATGTATCAGCCCCAGCATTTT
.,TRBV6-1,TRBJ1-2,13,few,CASSEAGAGGYTF,TGTGCCAGCAGTGAAGCAGGGGCGGGAGGCTACACCTTC
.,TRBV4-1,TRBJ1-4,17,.,CASSQPDRVFFNEKLFF,TGCGCCAGCAGCCAGCCGGACAGAGTTTTTTTTAATGAAAAACTGTTTTTT
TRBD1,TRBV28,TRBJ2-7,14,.,CASSFDRGLYEQYF,TGTGCCAGCAGTTTTGACAGGGGGCTTTACGAGCAGTACTTC
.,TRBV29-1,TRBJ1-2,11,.,CSVDRGYGYTF,TGCAGCGTTGACCGGGGCTATGGCTACACCTTC
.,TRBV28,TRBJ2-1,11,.,CASSLLYEQFF,TGTGCCAGCAGTTTACTCTATGAGCAGTTCTTC
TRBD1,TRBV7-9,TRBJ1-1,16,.,CASSTDRADLNTEAFF,TGTGCCAGCAGCACAGACAGGGCAGACCTGAACACTGAAGCTTTCTTT
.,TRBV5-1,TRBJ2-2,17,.,CASSRRQANPNTGELFF,TGCGCCAGCAGCCGCCGACAGGCCAACCCGAACACCGGGGAGCTGTTTTTT
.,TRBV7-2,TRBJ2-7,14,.,CASSPRQAGSGQYF,TGTGCCAGCAGCCCCCGACAGGCTGGTAGTGGGCAGTACTTC
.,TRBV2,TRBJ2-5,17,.,CASTGEWSRINQETQYF,TGTGCCAGCACCGGAGAGTGGTCTAGGATTAATCAAGAGACCCAGTACTTC
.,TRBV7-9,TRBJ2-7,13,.,CASSLAQVFEQYF,TGTGCCAGCAGCTTAGCACAGGTTTTCGAGCAGTACTTC
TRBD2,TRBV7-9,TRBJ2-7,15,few,CASSTRLAGVGEQYF,TGTGCCAGCAGCACCAGACTAGCGGGAGTTGGGGAGCAGTACTTC
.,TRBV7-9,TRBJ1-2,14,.,CASSPDGAVYGYTF,TGTGCCAGCAGCCCCGATGGGGCCGTCTATGGCTACACCTTC